The TCR beta chain described here comes from a study of vaccination effects on CD4 cells after COVID-19. Study details: Expansion of antigen-specific CD4+ T cells with viral peptide pools was carried out by the ViraFEST assay before sequencing.

Following 10 days of culture, CD4+ T cells were isolated. Documented for the person is a PCR-confirmed SARS-CoV-2 infection occurring between March and December 2020. The authors replaced half the medium with IL-2 medium on days 3 and 7. Germline V gene sequence: CDR1 MNHEY, CDR2 SMNVEV (reference sequence). Deletions cut 3 bases from V and 13 bases from J, with 14 bases between. The CDR3 spans 12 residues. This clone was observed a single time. As yet, its antigen is unknown. Measured with immunoSEQ multiplex PCR; TCRdb has only the in-frame clones, and not every one. The table has some 49,000 clones, 74% seen once.

The material sequenced was CD4+ T cells from PBMCs cultured without peptide, taken before COVID-19 vaccination. This TCR derives from a human donor who had a prior SARS-CoV-2 infection. This chain links TRBV27 with TRBJ2-3; D is perhaps TRBD2 (6 bases). CDR3 nucleotide sequence: TGTGCCAGCAGTTTTTGGCGGGGACTCAAGTATTTT. Encoded protein: CASSFWRGLKYF.